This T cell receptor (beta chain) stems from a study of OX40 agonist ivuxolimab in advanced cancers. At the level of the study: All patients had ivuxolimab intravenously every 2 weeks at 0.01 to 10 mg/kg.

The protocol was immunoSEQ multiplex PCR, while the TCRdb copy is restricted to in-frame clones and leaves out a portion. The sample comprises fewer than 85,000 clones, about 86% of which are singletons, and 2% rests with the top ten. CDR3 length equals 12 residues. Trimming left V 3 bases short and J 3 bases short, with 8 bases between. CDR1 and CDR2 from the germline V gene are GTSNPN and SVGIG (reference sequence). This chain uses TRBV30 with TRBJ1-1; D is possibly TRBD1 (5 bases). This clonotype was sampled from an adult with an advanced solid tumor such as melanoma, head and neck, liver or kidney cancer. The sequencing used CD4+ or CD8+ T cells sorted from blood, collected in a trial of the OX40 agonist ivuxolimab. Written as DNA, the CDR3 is TGTGCCTGGAGCAGGGAGGACACTGAAGCTTTCTTT. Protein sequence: CAWSREDTEAFF.